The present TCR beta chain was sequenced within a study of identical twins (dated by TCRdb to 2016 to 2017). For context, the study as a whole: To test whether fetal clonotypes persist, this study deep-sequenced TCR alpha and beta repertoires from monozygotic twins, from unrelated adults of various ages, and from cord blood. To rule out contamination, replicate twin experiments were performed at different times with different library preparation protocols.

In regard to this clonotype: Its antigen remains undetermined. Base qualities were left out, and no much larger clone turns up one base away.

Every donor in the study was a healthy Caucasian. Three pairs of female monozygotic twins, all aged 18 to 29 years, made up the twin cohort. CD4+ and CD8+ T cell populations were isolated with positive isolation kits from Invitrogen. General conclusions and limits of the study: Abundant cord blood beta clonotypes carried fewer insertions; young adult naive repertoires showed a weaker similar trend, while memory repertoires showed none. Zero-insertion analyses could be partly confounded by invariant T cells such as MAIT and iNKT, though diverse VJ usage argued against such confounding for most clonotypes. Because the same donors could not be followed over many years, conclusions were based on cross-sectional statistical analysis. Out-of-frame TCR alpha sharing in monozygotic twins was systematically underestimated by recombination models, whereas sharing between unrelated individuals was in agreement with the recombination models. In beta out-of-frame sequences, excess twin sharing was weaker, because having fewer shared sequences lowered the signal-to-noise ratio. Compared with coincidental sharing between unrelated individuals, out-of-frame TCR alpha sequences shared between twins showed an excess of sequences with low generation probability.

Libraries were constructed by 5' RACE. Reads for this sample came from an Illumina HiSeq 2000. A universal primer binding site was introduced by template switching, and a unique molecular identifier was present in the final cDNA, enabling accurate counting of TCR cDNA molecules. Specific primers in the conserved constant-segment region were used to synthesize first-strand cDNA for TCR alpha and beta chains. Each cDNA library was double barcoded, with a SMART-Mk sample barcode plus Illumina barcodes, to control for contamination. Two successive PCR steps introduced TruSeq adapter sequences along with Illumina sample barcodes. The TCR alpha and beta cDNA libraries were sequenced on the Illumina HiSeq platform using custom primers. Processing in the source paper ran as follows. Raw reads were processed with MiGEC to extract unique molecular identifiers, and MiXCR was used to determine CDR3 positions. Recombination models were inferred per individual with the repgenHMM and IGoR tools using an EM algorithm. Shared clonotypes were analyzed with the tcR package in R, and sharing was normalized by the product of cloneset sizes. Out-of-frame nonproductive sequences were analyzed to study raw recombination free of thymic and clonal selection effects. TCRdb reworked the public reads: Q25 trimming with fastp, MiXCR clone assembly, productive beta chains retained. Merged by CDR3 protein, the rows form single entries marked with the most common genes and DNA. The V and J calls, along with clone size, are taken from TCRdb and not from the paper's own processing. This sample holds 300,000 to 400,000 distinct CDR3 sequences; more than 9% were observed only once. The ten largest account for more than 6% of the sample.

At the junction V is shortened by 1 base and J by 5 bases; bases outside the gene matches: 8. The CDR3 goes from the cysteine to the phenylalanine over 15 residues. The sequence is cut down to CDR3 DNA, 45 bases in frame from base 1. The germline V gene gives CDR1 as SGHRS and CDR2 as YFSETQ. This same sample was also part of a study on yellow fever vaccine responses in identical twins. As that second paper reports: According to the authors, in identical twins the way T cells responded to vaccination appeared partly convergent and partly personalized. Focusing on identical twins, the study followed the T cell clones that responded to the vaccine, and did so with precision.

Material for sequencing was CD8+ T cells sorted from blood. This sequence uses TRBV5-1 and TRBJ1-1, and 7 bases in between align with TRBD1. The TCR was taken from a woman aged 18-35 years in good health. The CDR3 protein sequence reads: CASSLWDSRRTEAFF. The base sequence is TGCGCCAGCAGCTTGTGGGACAGTCGTCGAACTGAAGCTTTCTTT.